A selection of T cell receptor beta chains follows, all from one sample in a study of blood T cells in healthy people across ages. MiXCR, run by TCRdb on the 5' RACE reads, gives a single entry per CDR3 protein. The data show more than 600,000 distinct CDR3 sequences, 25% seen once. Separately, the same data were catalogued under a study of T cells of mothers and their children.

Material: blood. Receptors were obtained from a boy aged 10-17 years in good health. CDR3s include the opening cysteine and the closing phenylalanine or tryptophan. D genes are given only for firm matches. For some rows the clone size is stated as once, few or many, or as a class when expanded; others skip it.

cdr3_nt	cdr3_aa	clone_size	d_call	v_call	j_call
TGTGCCACCAGTGACGGGAGATCAGGGGGCCAAGAGACCCAGTACTTC	CATSDGRSGGQETQYF	NA	NA	TRBV24-1	TRBJ2-5
TGCAGCGTTGGAGACGGGCAGGGATTAAACTATGGCTACACCTTC	CSVGDGQGLNYGYTF	NA	NA	TRBV29-1	TRBJ1-2
TGTGCCAGCAGCGTAGCAGCTGGACTAGCGGGAGTATGGCAAGAGACCCAGTACTTC	CASSVAAGLAGVWQETQYF	few	TRBD2	TRBV9	TRBJ2-5
TGTGCCAGCAGTGATCGGGCCAACGTCCTGACTTTC	CASSDRANVLTF	few	NA	TRBV12-3/TRBV12-4	TRBJ2-6
TGTGCCAGCAGCTTAGAGGGTTCTTTCTTT	CASSLEGSFF	NA	NA	TRBV7-2	TRBJ1-1
TGTGCCAGCAGTGTCAGGGTCTACGAGCAGTACTTC	CASSVRVYEQYF	NA	NA	TRBV2	TRBJ2-7
TGTGCCAGCAGCTTGGCTTCAAAAAATGAGCAGTTCTTC	CASSLASKNEQFF	NA	NA	TRBV11-1	TRBJ2-1
TGCAGCGTGGCCGGGCTAGCGGGAACCGGTGAGCAGTTCTTC	CSVAGLAGTGEQFF	NA	TRBD2	TRBV29-1	TRBJ2-1
TGCGCCAGCAGCCTACGTGGGGGGACGAACACTGAAGCTTTCTTT	CASSLRGGTNTEAFF	NA	NA	TRBV5-1	TRBJ1-1
TGTGCCAGCAGTTACGCAGTCACCGGGGAGCTGTTTTTT	CASSYAVTGELFF	NA	NA	TRBV6-5	TRBJ2-2
TGTGCCAGCAGCCATCCTAGCGGAGGCGGGGAGACCCAGTACTTC	CASSHPSGGGETQYF	NA	TRBD2	TRBV16	TRBJ2-5
TGTGCCAGCAGCGACAACGGAAACACCATATATTTT	CASSDNGNTIYF	few	NA	TRBV16	TRBJ1-3
TGCAGCGCTGAAGATCGGGGCAGCCCGTATCAGGAGACCCAGTACTTC	CSAEDRGSPYQETQYF	NA	NA	TRBV29-1	TRBJ2-5
TGTGCCAGCAGCGATAGGGACACATCCTCCTACGAGCAGTACTTC	CASSDRDTSSYEQYF	NA	NA	TRBV7-9	TRBJ2-7
TGTGCCAGCAGCCCGATGGGGGTTTTCTCCTACAATGAGCAGTTCTTC	CASSPMGVFSYNEQFF	few	NA	TRBV27	TRBJ2-1
TGTGCCAGCAGTGGGGACAGCTTTATCCTCCAGCATTTT	CASSGDSFILQHF	NA	TRBD1	TRBV12-3/TRBV12-4	TRBJ1-5
TGCAGTGCTAGAGATAGGGGAGGGAGAGCTTTCTTT	CSARDRGGRAFF	few	NA	TRBV20-1	TRBJ1-1
TGTGCCAGCAGTTACTTCCATACCGGGGAGCTGTTTTTT	CASSYFHTGELFF	few	NA	TRBV6-5	TRBJ2-2
TGTGCCAGTAGAACAGGGCGCACAGATACGCAGTATTTT	CASRTGRTDTQYF	NA	NA	TRBV19	TRBJ2-3
TGCGCCAGCAGCCCCGGGTTCGAGTTCCCGCCCTACGAGCAGTACTTC	CASSPGFEFPPYEQYF	few	NA	TRBV5-1	TRBJ2-7
TGCAGCGTTGTGAAAGCGGGGGCAGATACGCAGTATTTT	CSVVKAGADTQYF	NA	TRBD2	TRBV29-1	TRBJ2-3
TGTGCCATCAGTGAGGGGTTAGCAGATACGCAGTATTTT	CAISEGLADTQYF	few	NA	TRBV10-3	TRBJ2-3
TGCAGTGCTTGGACTGGTCGGCGGAGCGGGGAGCTGTTTTTT	CSAWTGRRSGELFF	NA	NA	TRBV20-1	TRBJ2-2
TGCAGTGCTACAAATAGGGGGCTGGAGACCCAGTACTTC	CSATNRGLETQYF	once	TRBD1	TRBV20-1	TRBJ2-5
TGTGCCAGCAGCGTCCTAAAGCGGGAGGCTACCTACGAGCAGTACTTC	CASSVLKREATYEQYF	NA	TRBD2	TRBV11-2	TRBJ2-7
TGTGCCAGCAGTGGCCAGGGAAAGAGCAATCAGCCCCAGCATTTT	CASSGQGKSNQPQHF	few	NA	TRBV2	TRBJ1-5
TGTGCCAGCGAACTAGCGGCTTACAATGAGCAGTTCTTC	CASELAAYNEQFF	few	TRBD2	TRBV6-1	TRBJ2-1
TGTGCCAGCAGTTTAGCCCCAAGCTGGAAAGAGTCCACAGATACGCAGTATTTT	CASSLAPSWKESTDTQYF	NA	NA	TRBV12-3/TRBV12-4	TRBJ2-3
TGTGCCAGCAGCCAACTAGCGGGAGACGGTGAGCAGTTCTTC	CASSQLAGDGEQFF	NA	TRBD2	TRBV7-3	TRBJ2-1
TGCAGCGTTTATGCCTCTGGAAACACCATATATTTT	CSVYASGNTIYF	NA	NA	TRBV29-1	TRBJ1-3
TGTGCCACGAGTGATAATCCCGCCTACAATGAGCAGTTCTTC	CATSDNPAYNEQFF	NA	NA	TRBV5-5	TRBJ2-1
TGTGCTAGTGGTCCACTGACTCTAGCGGAAACCGGGGAGACCCAGTACTTC	CASGPLTLAETGETQYF	NA	TRBD2	TRBV12-5	TRBJ2-5
TGTGCCAGCAGTTTATTCACCGCCGGCTCTGGAAACACCATATATTTT	CASSLFTAGSGNTIYF	NA	NA	TRBV12-3/TRBV12-4	TRBJ1-3
TGTGCCAGCAGTACGGGACTTCACACAGATACGCAGTATTTT	CASSTGLHTDTQYF	many	NA	TRBV6-2/TRBV6-3	TRBJ2-3
TGTGCCAGCAATAGTTTGGCGGGGGTCTACGAGCAGTACTTC	CASNSLAGVYEQYF	NA	TRBD2	TRBV6-1	TRBJ2-7
TGTGCCAGCAGTTTACGTAAGGAGACCCAGTACTTC	CASSLRKETQYF	few	NA	TRBV28	TRBJ2-5
TGTGCCAGCAGCTTGACACCTACTTGGAACACTGAAGCTTTCTTT	CASSLTPTWNTEAFF	NA	NA	TRBV7-2	TRBJ1-1
TGCGCCAGCAGCCAAGGGTTAAGGGGGCTAGGACCTCCAGATACGCAGTATTTT	CASSQGLRGLGPPDTQYF	NA	TRBD1	TRBV4-3	TRBJ2-3
TGTGCCAGCAGCTTGGCCGGACACCCAGGGGCCCAGTACTTC	CASSLAGHPGAQYF	few	NA	TRBV5-6	TRBJ2-5
TGTGCCAGCAGCTTAACCGGGACAGGGGGCGATCCCCTTTTTCTGGGTGAGCAGTTCTTC	CASSLTGTGGDPLFLGEQFF	few	TRBD1	TRBV7-8	TRBJ2-1
TGTGCCAGCAGCTTACGGGGGGGAAGCTACAATGAGCAGTTCTTC	CASSLRGGSYNEQFF	many	TRBD2	TRBV7-3	TRBJ2-1
TGCGCCAGCAGCTTGGTGGGCGGACCAATTTACGAGCAGTACTTC	CASSLVGGPIYEQYF	few	NA	TRBV5-1	TRBJ2-7
TGTGCCAGCAGCTTTACTAACACTGAAGCTTTCTTT	CASSFTNTEAFF	many	NA	TRBV11-2	TRBJ1-1
TGCAGCGTCCAGATCAGTGATAATGAGCAGTTCTTC	CSVQISDNEQFF	few	NA	TRBV29-1	TRBJ2-1
TGTGCCAGCAGTAGGGGCCGGCCTGGAAACACCATATATTTT	CASSRGRPGNTIYF	NA	NA	TRBV6-5	TRBJ1-3
TGTGCTAGCAGCCTGGACCTACGGCAGACCCAGTACTTC	CASSLDLRQTQYF	NA	NA	TRBV7-7	TRBJ2-5
TGTGCCACCGGGGACAGGGTGGGTACCGGGGAGCTGTTTTTT	CATGDRVGTGELFF	NA	TRBD1	TRBV24-1	TRBJ2-2
TGTGCCAGCAGTTCCGGTCGCTACGAGCAGTACTTC	CASSSGRYEQYF	many	NA	TRBV28	TRBJ2-7
TGTGCCAGCAGTTTACTTTCGGCAACGAGGGGCTACACCTTC	CASSLLSATRGYTF	NA	NA	TRBV12-3/TRBV12-4	TRBJ1-2
TGCAGTGTTAGGGGGTGGGGGACTAGCGGGGGGTATATTAACTTATACAATGAGCAGTTCTTC	CSVRGWGTSGGYINLYNEQFF	few	TRBD2	TRBV20-1	TRBJ2-1
TGTGCCAGCAGTGGATGGGACAGGGGTTCCTACGAGCAGTACTTC	CASSGWDRGSYEQYF	NA	TRBD1	TRBV6-1	TRBJ2-7
TGTGCCAGCAGGCCCACCCCTAGCGGGAGTCACAATGAGCAGTTCTTC	CASRPTPSGSHNEQFF	NA	TRBD2	TRBV28	TRBJ2-1
TGTGCCAGCAGTTTATCTGGAGCGGCCGCCCGGGAGACCCAGTACTTC	CASSLSGAAARETQYF	NA	NA	TRBV27	TRBJ2-5
TGCAGCGTTGAAGGGACGAAGAGGGACGGCTATGGCTACACCTTC	CSVEGTKRDGYGYTF	NA	NA	TRBV29-1	TRBJ1-2
TGTGCCAGCAGCCAAGATGGAAAGGGGGGGGATACGCAGTATTTT	CASSQDGKGGDTQYF	NA	NA	TRBV14	TRBJ2-3